This T cell receptor (beta chain) was captured by sequencing in a study of PD-1 blockade in classical Hodgkin lymphoma. The CDR3 is 13 amino acids. Germline CDR1 reads SGHRS; CDR2 reads YFSETQ. V was cut by 2 bases and J by 7 bases, with 9 bases left in between. Points from the study as a whole: Complete responders possessed baseline diversity comparable to newly diagnosed patients. Reports indicated that newly diagnosed patients had lower baseline TCR diversity than healthy donors did.

As concerns this clone: Its target is unknown.

The repertoire was sequenced with immunoSEQ multiplex PCR; TCRdb's copy has only in-frame clones and lacks some. The sample lists 25,000 to 35,000 clones; approximately 80% were seen once. The time point is: cycle 4 day 1 (C4D1), after 5 to 7 weeks of nivolumab. All the patients suffered relapse after autologous stem cell transplantation, and brentuximab vedotin exposure differed. CD4+ T cells were purified from thawed PBMCs by negative selection. The receptor was isolated from a human donor with classical Hodgkin lymphoma. V gene TRBV5-1 combines with J gene TRBJ2-2, with D perhaps matching TRBD1 or TRBD2 (5 bases each). Here the sequenced sample was CD4+ T cells from blood, taken before the fourth cycle of nivolumab. The CDR3 nucleotides read TGCGCCAGCAGCTTTGGGGGTAACGGGGAGCTGTTTTTT. Translation gives CASSFGGNGELFF. The full variable domain, with the rest looked up from reference TRBV5-1 and TRBJ2-2, is KAGVTQTPRYLIKTRGQQVTLSCSPISGHRSVSWYQQTPGQGLQFLFEYFSETQRNKGNFPGRFSGRQFSNSRSEMNVSTLELGDSALYLCASSFGGNGELFFGEGSRLTVL.